Included here is one T cell receptor beta chain sequence, with context. The target of this receptor is not known. Qualities for individual bases were not recorded, and no much larger clone is one base off. The roughly 39 donors, aged roughly 6 to 95 years, were systemically healthy Caucasian individuals from Russia. Ten milliliters of peripheral blood were drawn from each donor into EDTA-treated Vacutainer tubes. Ficoll-Paque density-gradient centrifugation was used to isolate PBMCs, with at least 7 million per sample. Total RNA was extracted from PBMCs with Trizol reagent, with at least 5.5 micrograms obtained per sample. Naive CD45RAhigh/CD27high T cell percentages were measured by flow cytometry on a PBMC aliquot from every donor. These data belong to a study of blood T cells in healthy people across ages (dated by TCRdb to the mid-2010s). At the level of the whole study: In model experiments, template switching captured about one uniquely barcoded TCR beta cDNA molecule for every two T cells. Age-related changes in TCR beta repertoire diversity were measured in the study by deep sequencing normalized with unique cDNA molecular identifiers. The donors were split into four age groups: young (average around 17 years), middle-aged (around 37), aged (roughly 60) and long-lived (approximately 80). To avoid experimental bias, donors of different ages were distributed randomly across sequencing lanes. Two additional independent replicas of 1 million unique cDNA reads from the same blood draw were analyzed for two donors (one aged 18 to 29 and one aged 80 or older). The research as a whole found: As age increased, observed TCR beta diversity per million T cells dropped in a roughly linear way, and a significant reduction was already evident by age around 41. Compared with the aged group, the long-lived group had more naive CD4+ T cells, fewer expanded clones and increased TCR diversity, suggesting age selection. Total diversity estimates from one million sequenced T cells were considered lower bounds and underestimates. Bulk unsorted PBMC profiling prevented conclusive comparison of naive and antigen-experienced compartments. Observed TCR beta diversity correlated strongly with the percentage of naive T cells measured by flow cytometry. The CMV infection status of donors was not known, potentially confounding age-related changes in expanded clonotypes.

The method behind the library was 5' RACE. A second roughly 6 to 12 cycle PCR used a sample-barcoded 5' primer and a J-beta primer mix. A unique molecular identifier was introduced onto each TCR beta cDNA molecule by a template-switch 5' adaptor carrying 12 random nucleotides. Each sample yielded at least 2.5 million CDR3-containing paired-end reads. First-strand cDNA was synthesized from all RNA with the Mint cDNA synthesis kit, primed by a TRBC-specific oligonucleotide. Following uracil-DNA glycosylase treatment, a first 18-cycle PCR with universal primers M1SS and BC2_uni_R was performed on all cDNA. The study's own analysis went as follows. Normalization of each sample was performed by random selection of 1 million high-quality reads, each carrying a distinct molecular identifier. Instead of being binned into consensus sequences, reads that shared molecular identifiers were thrown out. MiTCR, with a Q25 quality threshold and the strictest error-elimination algorithm, was used for CDR3 identification, clonotype clustering and error correction. A nonparametric unseen species model with Euler transformation was used to estimate a lower bound on total TCR beta diversity. The raw public reads went through TCRdb reprocessing: fastp at Q25, MiXCR clone calling, in-frame beta chains kept. CDR3 protein duplicates are merged, each entry listing the most common genes and DNA. These V and J calls rely on TCRdb rather than the paper's analysis. For this sample the table gives approximately 2,000,000 distinct CDR3 sequences, of which about two fifths were detected only once. Of the sample, about 23% is held by the ten largest clones.

Spanning cysteine to phenylalanine, the CDR3 consists of 13 amino acids. Of the read, only the CDR3 DNA is kept; its 39 bases are in frame from base 1. V is clipped by 8 bases and J by 5 bases, and the sequence between their germline boundaries is 15 bases long. In the germline V gene (reference sequence), CDR1 corresponds to SEHNR and CDR2 to FQNEAQ. The rearrangement combines TRBV7-9 with TRBJ2-5; the D segment may tentatively be TRBD1 or TRBD2, each giving 7 matched bases. Sequencing was performed on blood. The source is a human donor in good health. The DNA sequence is as follows: TGTGCCAGCGAACAGGGAGGGGGCGAGACCCAGTACTTC. Its coded protein is CASEQGGGETQYF.